The T cell receptor beta chain under discussion was sequenced for a study of T-cell reconstitution after alpha-beta-depleted transplantation in children. General study results and limits: At day 60, the high TCRbeta diversity found in some patients originated from recipient T cells and thymic progenitors that had survived. Hyperexpanded clones declined; after one year, newly produced T cells mostly supplied diversity. Roughly two months post-transplant, alpha-beta T cells reportedly originated from several hundred graft clones that had expanded.

Preparation of the TCRbeta library used unique molecular identifiers. TCRdb redid the calling of the PCR reads with MiXCR, one entry per CDR3 protein. The sample consists of approximately 500,000 distinct CDR3 sequences, over 20% of them appearing once. Deletions cut 3 bases from V and 2 bases from J, with 10 bases between. The CDR3 runs 13 residues. Germline V gene data show CDR1 as DFQATT and CDR2 as SNEGSKA (reference sequence). Concerning this clonotype: Its antigen remains unknown.

This chain connects TRBV20-1 to TRBJ1-2, with no clear D. The sequence was obtained from a boy under three years old with Wiskott-Aldrich syndrome, due to receive a stem cell transplant. The source was PBMCs, collected before TCRalphabeta/CD19-depleted stem cell transplant. CDR3 region: CSASRVGNYGYTF. CDR3 sequence (DNA): TGCAGTGCTAGCCGAGTTGGGAACTATGGCTACACCTTC.